Listed here are 17 T cell receptor beta chains from one sample, sequenced in a study of T-cell reconstitution after alpha-beta-depleted transplantation in children. Unique molecular identifiers were incorporated during preparation of the TCRbeta library. MiXCR was run by TCRdb on the PCR reads, yielding one entry per CDR3 protein. The sample has about 340,000 distinct CDR3 sequences; approximately 10% are singletons. The sample here was PBMCs from the stem cell graft donor, taken from the stem cell graft. The receptor source for this set is a human donor who donated a stem cell graft to a child with acute lymphoblastic leukemia.

Ten or more counts support this clonotype. The chain recombines TRBV5-1 with TRBJ2-3; 9 bases align to TRBD2. CDR3 length: 18 amino acids. The germline CDR1 and CDR2 sequences are SGHRS and YFSETQ. V shed 4 bases, J shed 2 bases, and the junction held 14 bases outside the gene matches. The CDR3 DNA follows: TGCGCCAGCAGCGGAGGGTTGGGCGGACTAGCGATCACAGATACGCAGTATTTT. Protein: CASSGGLGGLAITDTQYF.

This clonotype was detected only a few times. The chain couples TRBV14 to TRBJ2-1, with D possibly matching TRBD1 (6 bases). Germline loops: CDR1 SGHDN, CDR2 FVKESK. Trimming left V 0 bases short and J 6 bases short, with 21 bases between. The CDR3 consists of 18 residues. The CDR3 sequence is CASSQDPVWADRFNEQFF. In nucleotides, the CDR3 is TGTGCCAGCAGCCAAGATCCTGTGTGGGCAGACAGGTTCAATGAGCAGTTCTTC.

V usage is TRBV6-5 and J usage is TRBJ2-7; perhaps TRBD2 as D (5 bases). The CDR3 spans 15 residues. The V end was cut by 4 bases, the J end by 9 bases, with 22 bases between. CDR1 is MNHEY, CDR2 SVGAGI, per germline. This CDR3 is CASSSPGSAGPGQYF. The CDR3 nucleotides are TGTGCCAGCAGTTCCCCGGGTAGCGCAGGTCCCGGGCAGTACTTC.

This clonotype was observed a handful of times. This chain joins TRBV27 and TRBJ2-1; D gene ambiguous. The V end was cut by 1 base, the J end by 4 bases, with 8 bases between. The CDR3 covers 14 residues. The V gene's germline CDR1 is MNHEY and CDR2 SMNVEV (reference sequence). The CDR3 protein is CASSLWHPYNEQFF. Written as DNA, the CDR3 is TGTGCCAGCAGTTTATGGCATCCGTACAATGAGCAGTTCTTC.

This clonotype was seen more than once but under ten times. This rearrangement joins TRBV5-6 to TRBJ2-1, with 12 bases matching TRBD2. Germline trimming cut 4 bases from V and 12 bases from J; bases unmatched to any gene: 17. Germline V CDR1 and CDR2: SGHDT, YYEEEE. This CDR3 is built from 17 residues. The CDR3 reads CASSERGSSGRASVQFF. In DNA form, the CDR3 reads TGTGCCAGCAGCGAGCGGGGCTCTAGCGGGAGGGCCAGTGTGCAGTTCTTC.

This rearrangement joins TRBV20-1 to TRBJ2-7, with D tentatively TRBD1 or TRBD2 (6 bases each). This CDR3 comprises 17 residues. Per the germline V gene, CDR1 is DFQATT and CDR2 is SNEGSKA (reference sequence). Trimming pared 1 base from V and 5 bases from J, leaving 24 bases between. The CDR3 bases are TGCAGTGCTAGAGGTCGGGTGAGACGTCTTAGGGGGGACGAGCAGTACTTC. Residues: CSARGRVRRLRGDEQYF.

This clonotype was seen a handful of times. The gene calls are TRBV7-2 and TRBJ2-3; D not resolved. The CDR3 has 14 residues. CDR1 is SGHTA and CDR2 is FQGNSA in the germline V gene. Trimming cost V 5 bases and J 3 bases, with 12 bases left between them. CDR3 nucleotide sequence: TGTGCCAGCAGCCGACCCTTCCGAACAGATACGCAGTATTTT. It specifies CASSRPFRTDTQYF.

In its sample, this clonotype was seen many times. J is TRBJ2-1 and V is TRBV12-3 or TRBV12-4; the match to TRBD2 covers 8 bases. The CDR3 consists of 15 residues. Germline trimming cut 1 base from V and 5 bases from J; bases unmatched to any gene: 4. CDR3 region: CASSLDGLADNEQFF. DNA of the CDR3: TGTGCCAGCAGTTTAGATGGACTAGCAGACAATGAGCAGTTCTTC.

This clonotype was observed many times. The chain is built from TRBV20-1 and TRBJ1-5; 7 bases are shared with TRBD1. CDR1 is DFQATT and CDR2 is SNEGSKA in the germline V gene (reference sequence). The CDR3 totals 14 residues. V lost 6 bases, J lost 5 bases, and 10 bases stayed unmatched. The CDR3 is CSALGQRIYQPQHF. CDR3 nucleotide sequence: TGCAGTGCCCTGGGACAGAGAATTTATCAGCCCCAGCATTTT.

This clonotype was seen repeatedly, ten times or more. The chain combines TRBV29-1 with TRBJ2-3; 10 bases are shared with TRBD2. Germline values: CDR1 SQVTM, CDR2 ANQGSEA. The CDR3 extends over 18 amino acids. V lost 6 bases, J lost 0 bases, and 15 bases stayed unmatched. CDR3 sequence: CSVLGGLAGVGSTDTQYF. The CDR3 region has the DNA TGCAGCGTCCTAGGGGGGCTAGCGGGAGTGGGGAGCACAGATACGCAGTATTTT.

The rearrangement joins TRBV27 to TRBJ1-3; D is unresolved. The CDR3 is 12 amino acids. CDR1 and CDR2 (germline): MNHEY, SMNVEV (reference sequence). Trimming removed 2 bases at V and 7 bases at J, with 6 bases between. The CDR3: CASSLQKNTIYF. DNA for the CDR3: TGTGCCAGCAGTTTACAGAAGAACACCATATATTTT.

A few counts support this clonotype. The gene calls are TRBV7-2 and TRBJ2-1; D is uncertain. The germline CDR1 and CDR2 sequences are SGHTA and FQGNSA. Trimming took 0 bases from V and 0 from J, leaving 6 bases between them. The CDR3 extends over 15 amino acids. CDR3 coding DNA: TGTGCCAGCAGCTTAGCGTTCGACTCCTACAATGAGCAGTTCTTC. The encoded protein is CASSLAFDSYNEQFF.

This clonotype turned up a few times. The chain links TRBV7-9 to TRBJ1-2; D call uncertain. CDR3 length: 13 amino acids. V lost 2 bases and J lost 7, with 11 bases in between. Germline-derived CDR1 and CDR2 are SEHNR and FQNEAQ (reference sequence). In DNA, the CDR3 is TGTGCCAGCAGCTTAATAGTCGACTTTGGCTACACCTTC. Residues: CASSLIVDFGYTF.

The V and J genes are TRBV20-1 and TRBJ1-4; D is ambiguous. This CDR3 comprises 14 residues. The germline gives CDR1 DFQATT, CDR2 SNEGSKA (reference sequence). V lost 5 bases, J lost 0 bases, and 10 bases lay in between. This CDR3 is CSAPARATNEKLFF. In nucleotides, the CDR3 is TGCAGTGCTCCTGCGAGGGCAACTAATGAAAAACTGTTTTTT.

Regarding this clonotype: A much larger clone lies a single base off, so this may be a read error. The V call is TRBV7-9, the J call TRBJ2-3; D is perhaps TRBD1 (6 bases). This CDR3 is built from 15 residues. Germline V CDR1 and CDR2: SEHNR, FQNEAQ (reference sequence). The CDR3 protein is CASSKNRERTDAQYF. Written as DNA, the CDR3 is TGTGCCAGCAGCAAAAACAGGGAGCGAACAGATGCGCAGTATTTT.

This clonotype was observed at least ten times. This rearrangement joins TRBV28 to TRBJ2-1; no clear D. V lost 7 bases to trimming and J lost 4 bases, with 11 bases between them. This CDR3 contains 13 residues. Germline CDR1 is MDHEN and CDR2 is SYDVKM. The CDR3 DNA follows: TGTGCCAGCACCAAACAGTATTACAATGAGCAGTTCTTC. This encodes CASTKQYYNEQFF.

This chain joins TRBV7-8 and TRBJ2-1; 10 bases are shared with TRBD1. The CDR3 length is 17 residues. V shed 4 bases and J 1 base; nucleotides not matched to a gene: 7. Germline V gene lookup returns CDR1 SGHVS and CDR2 FQNEAQ. CDR3 nucleotide sequence: TGTGCCAGCAGCTCAAACGCGGGACAGGGGTCCTACAATGAGCAGTTCTTC. Amino acids: CASSSNAGQGSYNEQFF.